Listed below are T cell receptor beta chains from one sample, sequenced in a study of PD-L1 blockade in urothelial cancer. TCRdb's table, derived via immunoSEQ multiplex PCR, lists solely in-frame clones and lacks some. The sample holds about 29,000 clones; over 75% are singletons and the top ten take roughly 3.1%. This sample comprised PBMCs, obtained around atezolizumab (anti-PD-L1) treatment. The receptor set was obtained from a man aged 50 or older with urothelial cancer. Each CDR3 is given with its conserved first and last residue. The D gene is left open where the match is weak. Size is omitted from some rows. Given values are once, few, many or a class for expanded clones.

size	D	V	J	DNA	CDR3
-	TRBD2	TRBV7-8	TRBJ2-1	TGTGCCAGCAGCCGTAGCGGGAGACTTGAGCAGTTCTTC	CASSRSGRLEQFF
-	-	TRBV6-1	TRBJ2-7	TGTGCCAGCAGGACTCACTACGAGCAGTACTTC	CASRTHYEQYF
-	-	TRBV19	TRBJ1-2	TGTGCCAGTCAGGGTAACTATGGCTACACCTTC	CASQGNYGYTF
-	-	TRBV2	TRBJ2-7	TGTGCCAGCAGTGTAGGAGCGACCTACGAGCAGTACTTC	CASSVGATYEQYF
-	TRBD1	TRBV6-5	TRBJ1-2	TGTGCCAGCAGTTTGACAGGGGGAAGCTATGGCTACACCTTC	CASSLTGGSYGYTF
-	TRBD1	TRBV30	TRBJ2-5	TGTGCCTGGAGTGCCGGACAGGGGTTGGAGACCCAGTACTTC	CAWSAGQGLETQYF
-	TRBD1	TRBV10-2	TRBJ2-3	TGCGCCAGCAGCTTACAGGGGGCGCGGAACACAGATACGCAGTATTTT	CASSLQGARNTDTQYF
-	TRBD1	TRBV5-1	TRBJ1-6	TGCGCCAGCAGCTTCGACAGGGGATATAATTCACCCCTCCACTTT	CASSFDRGYNSPLHF
-	-	TRBV6-5	TRBJ1-6	TGTGCCAGCATACAGGACAGCTCCTATAATTCACCCCTCCACTTT	CASIQDSSYNSPLHF
once	TRBD2	TRBV7-2	TRBJ2-7	TGTGCCAGCTCCGGGGGGGGAAGCTCCTACGAGCAGTACTTC	CASSGGGSSYEQYF
-	TRBD2	TRBV10-1	TRBJ2-3	TGCGCCAGCAGTGAGGTTCGGGGGGGCACAGATACGCAGTATTTT	CASSEVRGGTDTQYF
-	TRBD1	TRBV10-3	TRBJ2-6	TGTGCCTCACAGGGGGCGGCTGGGGCCAACGTCCTGACTTTC	CASQGAAGANVLTF
-	TRBD1	TRBV27	TRBJ1-1	TGTGCCAGCAGTACCTACACAGGGGTGACTGAAGCTTTCTTT	CASSTYTGVTEAFF
-	TRBD1	TRBV30	TRBJ2-3	TGTGCCTGGAGTGTGGAAGGGGGCCCCCCATATTTT	CAWSVEGGPPYF
-	-	TRBV7-2	TRBJ1-2	TGTGCCAGCAGCCACAGGGCCGGGAACTATGGCTACACCTTC	CASSHRAGNYGYTF
-	TRBD1	TRBV9	TRBJ2-1	TGTGCCAGCAGCCCCGGGACAGTCGAGCAGTTCTTC	CASSPGTVEQFF
-	-	TRBV9	TRBJ2-3	TGTGCCAGCAGCGTAACCAGCGAGTTGCTCACAGATACGCAGTATTTT	CASSVTSELLTDTQYF
-	TRBD1	TRBV29-1	TRBJ2-7	TGCAGCGTTGAAGGAATGCAGGGGGCAGACGAGCAGTACTTC	CSVEGMQGADEQYF
few	-	TRBV18	TRBJ1-5	TGTGCCAGCTCACTTCAAGACGGGAGGGCGCCCCAGCATTTT	CASSLQDGRAPQHF
-	-	TRBV9	TRBJ2-2	TGTGCCAGCAGCGTAGTAGCGAACACCGGGGAGCTGTTTTTT	CASSVVANTGELFF
medium-sized	-	TRBV6-5	TRBJ2-7	TGTGCCAGCAGTTTCCGACAGGCAACAAGATACGAGCAGTACTTC	CASSFRQATRYEQYF
-	-	TRBV4-3	TRBJ2-2	TGCGCCAGCAGCCAAGGAACCACTCCCTGGGAGCTGTTTTTT	CASSQGTTPWELFF
-	TRBD1	TRBV7-3	TRBJ2-4	TGTGCCAGCAGCCCCTCGCAGGGGGACATTCAGTACTTC	CASSPSQGDIQYF
-	-	TRBV27	TRBJ1-5	TGTGCCAGCAGACTACAGGGCGGCGGTAGCAATCAGCCCCAGCATTTT	CASRLQGGGSNQPQHF
-	-	TRBV6-5	TRBJ1-1	TGTGCCAGCAGTTATTTAGGCAGGGGGAACACTGAAGCTTTCTTT	CASSYLGRGNTEAFF
-	TRBD2	TRBV5-8	TRBJ2-1	TGTGCCAGCAGCTTGGGGCTAGCGGGTTCCTACAATGAGCAGTTCTTC	CASSLGLAGSYNEQFF
-	TRBD1	TRBV19	TRBJ2-7	TGTGCCAGTAGTCCCGACAGGGGGGCCTACGAGCAGTACTTC	CASSPDRGAYEQYF
-	-	TRBV19	TRBJ1-1	TGTGCCACGGGGATGAGCACTGAAGCTTTCTTT	CATGMSTEAFF
-	TRBD1	TRBV7-9	TRBJ2-2	TGTGCCAGCAGCTTACCTGGGACAGGGGGAGGCACCGGGGAGCTGTTTTTT	CASSLPGTGGGTGELFF
once	TRBD1	TRBV5-1	TRBJ2-1	TGCGCCAGCAGTCTTGGAGGGACAGGGAGGGGCAATGAGCAGTTCTTC	CASSLGGTGRGNEQFF
-	-	TRBV15	TRBJ2-5	TGTGCCACCAGCAGAGCAGGGCGAGAGACCCAGTACTTC	CATSRAGRETQYF
-	TRBD1	TRBV6-5	TRBJ1-1	TGTGCCAGCAGTACAGGGGCTGAAGCTTTCTTT	CASSTGAEAFF
-	-	TRBV9	TRBJ1-2	TGTGCCAGCAGCACTCCAGGGTCTCGAGGCTACACCTTC	CASSTPGSRGYTF
-	TRBD1	TRBV6-6	TRBJ2-7	TGTGCCAGCAGTTTGGAACAGGGGTTATCCTACGAGCAGTACTTC	CASSLEQGLSYEQYF